The clone carrying this T cell receptor (beta chain) was detected only a few times. Antigen: not known. The sample originates from a study of beta chain features in type 1 diabetes. Every donor had blood drawn once into heparin, around 120 mL on average. CD4+ cells of the naive, central memory, regulatory and stem cell-like memory types were sorted via CD45RO/CCR7/CD25/CD127/CD95/CD27. In germline, CDR1 is SGHRS, CDR2 YFSETQ. This CDR3 contains 13 residues. Trimming at V came to 4 bases and at J to 7 bases, leaving 5 bases not matched to a gene. General study findings and limits: There was no resolution here of whether HLA type influences TCRB rearrangement. It was among patients, rather than healthy donors, that naive, central memory and Treg TCRB repertoires appeared more similar. Researchers report that Type 1 diabetes patients had moderately but significantly shorter TCRB CDR3s across all four CD4+ subsets.

Since all of the isolated RNA was reverse transcribed, expressed TCRB transcripts were what got sequenced. This table comes from immunoSEQ multiplex PCR, and its TCRdb copy is limited to in-frame clones, with some not included. Here the sample spans under 350,000 clones, 20% to 25% being singletons. The sequence was collected from a woman aged 30 to 39 with type 1 diabetes. The sequenced sample was naive CD4+ T cells from blood. The rearrangement uses TRBV5-1 and TRBJ2-1, with 7 positions matching TRBD2. CDR3 protein: CASSLHSGNEQFF. In DNA, the CDR3 is TGCGCCAGCAGCCTACATAGCGGGAATGAGCAGTTCTTC. Based on the CDR3 plus reference TRBV5-1 and TRBJ2-1, the full variable domain is KAGVTQTPRYLIKTRGQQVTLSCSPISGHRSVSWYQQTPGQGLQFLFEYFSETQRNKGNFPGRFSGRQFSNSRSEMNVSTLELGDSALYLCASSLHSGNEQFFGPGTRLTVL.